These 10 T cell receptor beta chains originate from one sample sequenced in a study of blood T cell repertoires in COVID-19. Method: immunoSEQ multiplex PCR; TCRdb's copy keeps in-frame clones and lacks some. The repertoire holds just over 300,000 clones, with over 75% as singletons. Specimen: PBMCs or T cells enriched from blood (not recorded which). Source of these receptors: a man younger than 40 who had recovered from COVID-19.

This clone appeared a few times. The chain has TRBV15 and TRBJ1-3; D is unresolved. The CDR3 has 15 amino acids. Germline CDR1 and CDR2: LNHNV and YYDKDF (reference sequence). V was trimmed by 5 bases and J by 0 bases, leaving 11 bases between them. CDR3: CATSPHLSSGNTIYF. The CDR3 DNA sequence: TGTGCCACCAGCCCTCACCTGAGCTCTGGAAACACCATATATTTT.

The chain employs TRBV6-5 and TRBJ1-5; 12 positions agree with TRBD1. Germline lookup yields CDR1 MNHEY and CDR2 SVGAGI. V lost 6 bases to trimming and J lost 7 bases; unmatched junction nucleotides: 7. The CDR3 spans 15 residues. The CDR3 DNA follows: TGTGCCAGCAGCCCGGGACAGGGGGCAGGCCAGCCCCAGCATTTT. Encoded protein: CASSPGQGAGQPQHF.

V gene TRBV5-4 combines with J gene TRBJ2-7; D unclear. Germline values: CDR1 SGHNT, CDR2 YYREEE (reference sequence). The CDR3 is 14 residues long. Trimming shortened V by 2 bases and J by 3 bases, and 12 bases separated the two germline ends. The CDR3 nucleotides are TGTGCCAGCAGCTTAGGAGAGGTCCTCTACGAGCAGTACTTC. It encodes CASSLGEVLYEQYF.

V and J are TRBV7-2 and TRBJ1-5; D not certain. Germline CDR1 SGHTA, CDR2 FQGNSA. The V gene lost 3 bases and the J gene lost 0 bases, with 9 bases spanning the gap. The CDR3 length is 15 residues. The CDR3 coding sequence is TGTGCCAGCAGCTTCGGCAGGATTAGCAATCAGCCCCAGCATTTT. Amino acid sequence: CASSFGRISNQPQHF.

V is TRBV7-8 and J is TRBJ1-6; tentatively, D is TRBD1 (6 bases). V was clipped by 5 bases and J by 7 bases, with 12 bases between them. Per the germline V gene, CDR1 is SGHVS and CDR2 is FQNEAQ. CDR3 length: 14 amino acids. The CDR3 loop reads CASSPRGLNSPLHF. CDR3 DNA sequence: TGTGCCAGCAGCCCCAGGGGCTTAAATTCACCCCTCCACTTT.

This clone was seen only once. V and J are TRBV5-4 and TRBJ1-3; TRBD1 might be the D (6 bases). Germline-derived CDR1 and CDR2 are SGHNT and YYREEE (reference sequence). The CDR3 loop spans 17 amino acids. V was pared by 4 bases and J by 1 base, with 18 bases between. The CDR3 bases are TGTGCCAGCAGCCTAGGGGGGGGGTTTAGGTCTGGAAACACCATATATTTT. As protein: CASSLGGGFRSGNTIYF.

This chain joins TRBV6-5 and TRBJ1-2, with a weak D call TRBD1 (5 bases). CDR3 length: 13 residues. V dropped 2 bases and J dropped 7 bases, with 11 bases sitting between them. Germline CDR1 reads MNHEY; CDR2 reads SVGAGI. Here the CDR3 reads CASSYTGGSGYTF. CDR3 sequence (DNA): TGTGCCAGCAGTTACACCGGGGGAAGTGGCTACACCTTC.

This sequence joins TRBV12-5 and TRBJ1-1; D is ambiguous. Germline V CDR1 and CDR2: LGHNT, FRNRAP. The V and J ends lost 8 bases and 3 bases respectively, with 13 bases between them. The CDR3 contains 13 residues. CDR3 sequence: CASSPPGDTEAFF. The CDR3 bases are TGTGCTAGTTCTCCTCCCGGGGACACTGAAGCTTTCTTT.

V and J are TRBV3-1 (or the pseudogene TRBV3-2) and TRBJ1-6, with D perhaps matching TRBD1 (6 bases). Germline V gene lookup returns CDR1 LGHDT and CDR2 YNNKEL (reference sequence). This CDR3 has 14 amino acids. Trimming removed 5 bases from V and 10 bases from J, with 15 bases in between. CDR3 amino acids: CASSFGTQGSPLHF. The CDR3 bases are TGTGCCAGCAGCTTCGGGACCCAGGGGTCACCCCTCCACTTT.

This clone was recorded once. The chain employs TRBV5-1 and TRBJ1-1, with 11 bases identical to TRBD1. The length of the CDR3 is 14 residues. Germline CDR1 reads SGHRS; CDR2 reads YFSETQ. V lost 0 bases and J lost 7; bases outside the gene matches: 2. The CDR3 loop reads CASSLGTGGREAFF. CDR3 nucleotide sequence: TGCGCCAGCAGCTTGGGGACAGGGGGCCGTGAAGCTTTCTTT.